This record concerns one T cell receptor beta chain sequence. Its antigen is undetermined. These data belong to a study of T cell responses to AZD1222 COVID-19 vaccine. Study-wide results and caveats: The breadth and depth of Spike-specific TCRs increased once two AZD1222 doses had been given. Variant regions that are unmutated are reportedly the target of nearly half of spike-specific TCRs. Clonal diversity may have been underestimated, and the donors were mostly white British, with more females than males. Repertoire sampling happened only post peak T cell response.

Assay used: immunoSEQ multiplex PCR; TCRdb lists only in-frame clones, some missing. The sample has around 75,000 clones, approximately 88% seen once. The CDR3 has 15 residues. V was cut by 6 bases and J by 2 bases, with 17 bases left in between. The germline V gene encodes CDR1 MNHEY and CDR2 SVGAGI. This clonotype originated in an adult who received the MenACWY meningococcal vaccine as a control. Sequenced material: peripheral blood, taken 28 days after the second dose of the MenACWY control vaccine. The chain combines TRBV6-5 with TRBJ2-7; D is possibly TRBD1 (5 bases). The CDR3 DNA sequence: TGTGCCAGCAGAGAGACAGTGGTACCTACCTACGAGCAGTACTTC. Translating gives CASRETVVPTYEQYF.